These 20 T cell receptor beta chains were sequenced from one sample in a study of T-cell memory formation after mild COVID-19. Each CDR3 protein gets one entry after TCRdb re-called the 5' RACE reads with MiXCR. The sample gives about 430,000 distinct CDR3 sequences, roughly 26% of which show up once; about 8.7% is in the top ten. The sample consisted of PBMCs or a T cell subset sorted from them (not recorded which). These receptors all come from an adult woman who had mild COVID-19 (a few samples of this study predate the infection). Cell type and time point are not known.

This chain connects TRBV29-1 to TRBJ2-7; 12 bases are a match to TRBD2. With V trimmed by 1 base and J by 4 bases, 2 bases remained unmatched. CDR1 and CDR2 from the germline V gene are SQVTM and ANQGSEA. This CDR3 is built from 14 residues. The CDR3: CSVEGTSGEYEQYF. CDR3 coding DNA: TGCAGCGTTGAAGGGACTAGCGGGGAATACGAGCAGTACTTC.

The rearrangement uses TRBV6-5 and TRBJ2-4; unclear D gene. V was pared by 2 bases and J by 2 bases, with 10 bases between. The CDR3 sequence is 15 residues long. The V gene's germline CDR1 is MNHEY and CDR2 SVGAGI. CDR3: CASSYARSPKNIQYF. Here the CDR3 DNA reads TGTGCCAGCAGTTACGCGCGGTCGCCCAAAAACATTCAGTACTTC.

On this clonotype: One end of the junction does not line up with germline, which may come from a read error. CDR3 in amino acids: CSATGIDQPQHF. The CDR3 DNA is TGCAGTGCTACGGGGATTGATCAGCCGCAGCATTTT. The V gene is TRBV20-1, the J gene TRBJ1-5, with unresolved D. The CDR3 runs 12 residues. Per germline, CDR1 DFQATT and CDR2 SNEGSKA (reference sequence).

The V and J genes are TRBV18 and TRBJ1-5; D is undetermined. Trimming left V 5 bases short and J 0 bases short, with 11 bases between. Per germline, CDR1 KGHSH and CDR2 LQKENI. This CDR3 region has 15 residues. The CDR3 loop reads CASSMENHSNQPQHF. CDR3 nucleotide sequence: TGTGCCAGCTCAATGGAGAATCATAGCAATCAGCCCCAGCATTTT.

This rearrangement joins TRBV7-2 to TRBJ2-1; the match to TRBD2 covers 9 bases. V shed 4 bases, J shed 4 bases, and the junction held 5 bases outside the gene matches. The CDR3 sequence is 15 residues long. In germline, CDR1 is SGHTA, CDR2 FQGNSA. The CDR3 coding sequence is TGTGCCAGCAGCTGGTCCAGCGGGGGGTACAATGAGCAGTTCTTC. It is translated as CASSWSSGGYNEQFF.

The gene calls are TRBV5-1 and TRBJ2-7; tentative D call: TRBD2 (6 bases). This CDR3 region has 15 residues. CDR1 and CDR2 from the germline V gene are SGHRS and YFSETQ. Trimming pared 4 bases from V and 6 bases from J, leaving 20 bases between. The CDR3 DNA is TGCGCCAGCAGCCCGGAAGGGGACTCACGGGGCGAGCAGTACTTC. This sequence encodes CASSPEGDSRGEQYF.

The chain combines TRBV30 with TRBJ2-7, with D tentatively TRBD1 (5 bases). V was trimmed by 2 bases and J by 3 bases, leaving 11 bases between them. The CDR3 length is 13 residues. CDR1 and CDR2 from the germline V gene are GTSNPN and SVGIG (reference sequence). The CDR3 DNA reads TGTGCCTGGAGTCCAGGGTGGGGCTACGAGCAGTACTTC. This encodes CAWSPGWGYEQYF.

The rearrangement links TRBV24-1 to TRBJ1-3, with D possibly being TRBD1 (6 bases). Per the germline V gene, CDR1 is KGHDR and CDR2 is SFDVKD. The CDR3 loop spans 15 amino acids. Trimming pared 4 bases from V and 1 base from J, leaving 10 bases between. CDR3 loop: CATSESGASGNTIYF. The DNA of the CDR3 is TGTGCCACCAGTGAGTCGGGGGCGTCTGGAAACACCATATATTTT.

The chain joins TRBV6-5 to TRBJ2-2; the match to TRBD1 covers 7 bases. CDR3 size: 18 residues. Trimming at V came to 0 bases and at J to 6 bases, leaving 13 bases not matched to a gene. Per the germline V gene, CDR1 is MNHEY and CDR2 is SVGAGI. The CDR3 here is CASSYSYPGQLGAGELFF. The CDR3 DNA reads TGTGCCAGCAGTTACTCCTACCCGGGACAGCTTGGCGCCGGGGAGCTGTTTTTT.

The rearrangement uses TRBV27 and TRBJ2-7; D may correspond to TRBD1 or TRBD2 (5 bases each). This CDR3 is 13 amino acids long. Trimming cost V 5 bases and J 0 bases, with 8 bases left between them. In germline, CDR1 is MNHEY, CDR2 SMNVEV (reference sequence). CDR3 protein: CASSRGVSYEQYF. The CDR3 region has the DNA TGTGCCAGCAGTAGAGGGGTCTCCTACGAGCAGTACTTC.

CDR3 sequence: CASSAGQDGNQPQHF. Written as DNA, the CDR3 is TGTGCCAGCTCAGCGGGACAGGATGGCAATCAGCCCCAGCATTTT. V and J are TRBV18 and TRBJ1-5; 8 nucleotides line up with TRBD1. Germline V gene data show CDR1 as KGHSH and CDR2 as LQKENI. Trimming took 5 bases from V and 2 from J; bases not matched to a gene: 5. The CDR3 runs 15 residues.

This clonotype was detected ten times or more. The CDR3 bases are TGTGCCAGCAGTCAAAGCGGGACTAAGTACAATGAGCAGTTCTTC. This codes for CASSQSGTKYNEQFF. The chain carries TRBV12-3 or TRBV12-4 and TRBJ2-1, with TRBD2 identical over 7 bases. The CDR3 has 15 residues. V gave up 5 bases and J gave up 4 bases; unmatched junction bases: 8.

The chain recombines TRBV5-1 with TRBJ2-7; either TRBD1 or TRBD2 may supply D (5 bases each). V was trimmed by 2 bases and J by 7 bases, leaving 13 bases between them. The CDR3 totals 13 residues. CDR1 and CDR2 (germline): SGHRS, YFSETQ. The CDR3 protein is CASSFGHPGEQYF. DNA for the CDR3: TGCGCCAGCAGCTTTGGACATCCGGGAGAGCAGTACTTC.

This clonotype was seen a few times. The chain uses TRBV5-1 and TRBJ2-4, with 8 bases matching TRBD1. Trimming took 0 bases from V and 6 from J; bases not matched to a gene: 8. The germline gives CDR1 SGHRS, CDR2 YFSETQ. This CDR3 is built from 16 residues. The CDR3 reads CASSLEPGGAINIQYF. As DNA, the CDR3 is TGCGCCAGCAGCTTGGAACCAGGGGGCGCGATAAACATTCAGTACTTC. The whole variable domain, filled in from reference TRBV5-1 and TRBJ2-4, reads KAGVTQTPRYLIKTRGQQVTLSCSPISGHRSVSWYQQTPGQGLQFLFEYFSETQRNKGNFPGRFSGRQFSNSRSEMNVSTLELGDSALYLCASSLEPGGAINIQYFGAGTRLSVL.

This chain connects TRBV7-9 to TRBJ1-2; 8 bases line up with TRBD1. The CDR3 spans 15 residues. With 2 bases clipped from V and 5 bases from J, the junction kept 7 bases outside the gene matches. Germline V gene lookup returns CDR1 SEHNR and CDR2 FQNEAQ (reference sequence). The DNA for the CDR3 is TGTGCCAGCAGCTTAAAAGGGGGACAGGCTTATGGCTACACCTTC. It is translated as CASSLKGGQAYGYTF. Combining the CDR3 with reference TRBV7-9 and TRBJ1-2 gives the whole variable domain DTGVSQNPRHKITKRGQNVTFRCDPISEHNRLYWYRQTLGQGPEFLTYFQNEAQLEKSRLLSDRFSAERPKGSFSTLEIQRTEQGDSAMYLCASSLKGGQAYGYTFGSGTRLTVV.

The CDR3 loop reads CASSFSVTEFQETQYF. CDR3 nucleotide sequence: TGTGCCAGCAGCTTCAGCGTGACTGAATTCCAAGAGACCCAGTACTTC. V usage is TRBV7-6 and J usage is TRBJ2-5; D uncertain. Trimming pared 3 bases from V and 1 base from J, leaving 15 bases between. Germline V CDR1 and CDR2: SGHVS, FNYEAQ. The CDR3 extends over 16 amino acids.

This clonotype was seen a few times. The rearrangement joins TRBV20-1 to TRBJ1-3, with unresolved D. Germline V gene data show CDR1 as DFQATT and CDR2 as SNEGSKA (reference sequence). The CDR3 extends over 13 amino acids. V was cut by 2 bases and J by 0 bases, with 5 bases left in between. The CDR3 loop reads CSARKGSGNTIYF. The CDR3 DNA follows: TGCAGTGCTAGAAAGGGCTCTGGAAACACCATATATTTT.

This clonotype was counted only a few times. The V call is TRBV7-2, the J call TRBJ2-7; D may be TRBD1 (6 bases). Germline V gene lookup returns CDR1 SGHTA and CDR2 FQGNSA. The CDR3 is 12 amino acids. V shed 4 bases and J shed 7 bases, with 11 bases lying between them. CDR3 DNA: TGTGCCAGCAGCTACAGGGTGGGGGAGCAGTACTTC. Translated, it gives CASSYRVGEQYF. Drawing the rest from reference TRBV7-2 and TRBJ2-7, the complete variable domain is GAGVSQSPSNKVTEKGKDVELRCDPISGHTALYWYRQSLGQGLEFLIYFQGNSAPDKSGLPSDRFSAERTGGSVSTLTIQRTQQEDSAVYLCASSYRVGEQYFGPGTRLTVT.

J is TRBJ1-5 and V is TRBV7-2; no firm D call. CDR1 is SGHTA and CDR2 is FQGNSA in the germline V gene. Trimming cost V 1 base and J 0 bases, with 10 bases left between them. The CDR3 is 16 residues long. Written as DNA, the CDR3 is TGTGCCAGCAGCTTAGTGGCACTAGATAGCAATCAGCCCCAGCATTTT. Amino acid sequence: CASSLVALDSNQPQHF.

The genes are TRBV29-1 and TRBJ1-2, with 7 bases that match TRBD1. The germline V gene has CDR1 SQVTM and CDR2 ANQGSEA. CDR3 length: 12 amino acids. V gave up 1 base and J gave up 7 bases; unmatched junction bases: 3. DNA for the CDR3: TGCAGCGTTGAAGGAAGACAGGGTGGCTACACCTTC. Translating gives CSVEGRQGGYTF.